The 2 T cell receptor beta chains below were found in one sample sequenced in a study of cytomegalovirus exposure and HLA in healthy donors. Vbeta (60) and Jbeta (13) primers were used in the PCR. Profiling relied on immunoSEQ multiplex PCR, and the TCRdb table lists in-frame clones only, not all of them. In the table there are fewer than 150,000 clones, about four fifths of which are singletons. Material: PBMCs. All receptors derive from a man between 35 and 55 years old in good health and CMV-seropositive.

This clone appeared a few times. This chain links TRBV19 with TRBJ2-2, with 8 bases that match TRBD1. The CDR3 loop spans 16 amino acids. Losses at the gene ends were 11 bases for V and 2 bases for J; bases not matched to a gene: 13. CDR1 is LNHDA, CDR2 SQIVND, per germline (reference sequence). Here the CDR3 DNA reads TGTGCCTCCAGACAAAGGGGGACAGGTAACACCGGGGAGCTGTTTTTT. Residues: CASRQRGTGNTGELFF.

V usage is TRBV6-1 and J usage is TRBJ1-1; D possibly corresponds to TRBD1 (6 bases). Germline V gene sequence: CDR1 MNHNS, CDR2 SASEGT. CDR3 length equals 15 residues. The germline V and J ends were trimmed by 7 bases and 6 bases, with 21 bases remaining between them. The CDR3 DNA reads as TGTGCCAGCACCCCTGATGCCCGGGGGGCAGCTGAAGCTTTCTTT. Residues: CASTPDARGAAEAFF.